Given below is one TCR beta chain in context. The data belong to a study of blood T cell repertoires in COVID-19. Across the whole study: T cells, B-cell-depleted T cells, or PBMCs provided the cDNA or gDNA that served as material.

Between the trimmed V and J ends, which lost 1 base and 5 bases, there was a span of 12 bases. CDR3 length: 14 residues. Germline values: CDR1 SGHDT, CDR2 YYEEEE. The cohort comprised adults aged 18 to 89 years residing in approximately 25 US areas. The protocol was immunoSEQ multiplex PCR, while the TCRdb copy is restricted to in-frame clones and leaves out a portion. The sample includes 200,000 to 250,000 clones, about 90% of them seen just once. The chain is built from TRBV5-6 and TRBJ1-1, with D possibly TRBD1 on 6 matching bases. Material: PBMCs or T cells enriched from blood (not recorded which). The sequence was obtained from a woman aged 50 to 65 with acute COVID-19. This CDR3 reads CASSLRQGSTEAFF. CDR3 nucleotide sequence: TGTGCCAGCAGCTTGAGGCAGGGGTCAACTGAAGCTTTCTTT.